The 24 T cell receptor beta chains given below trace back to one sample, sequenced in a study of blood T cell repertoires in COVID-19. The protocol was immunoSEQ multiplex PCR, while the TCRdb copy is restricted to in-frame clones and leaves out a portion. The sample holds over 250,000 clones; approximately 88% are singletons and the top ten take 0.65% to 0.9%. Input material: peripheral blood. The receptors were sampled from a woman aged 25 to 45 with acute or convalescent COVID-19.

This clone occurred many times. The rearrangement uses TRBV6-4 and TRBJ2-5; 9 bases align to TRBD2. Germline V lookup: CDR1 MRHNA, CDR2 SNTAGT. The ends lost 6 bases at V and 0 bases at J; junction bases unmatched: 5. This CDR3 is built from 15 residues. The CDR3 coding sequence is TGTGCCAGCAGCCCGACTAGCGGAAACCAAGAGACCCAGTACTTC. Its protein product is CASSPTSGNQETQYF.

CDR3 residues: CASSVGGLTNTGELFF. The CDR3 DNA reads as TGTGCCAGCAGTGTTGGGGGCCTAACGAACACCGGGGAGCTGTTTTTT. The chain has TRBV2 and TRBJ2-2; D perhaps matches TRBD1 (6 bases). This CDR3 has 16 residues. Germline V lookup: CDR1 SNHLY, CDR2 FYNNEI. Trimming stripped 4 bases from V and 0 bases from J, with 12 bases between.

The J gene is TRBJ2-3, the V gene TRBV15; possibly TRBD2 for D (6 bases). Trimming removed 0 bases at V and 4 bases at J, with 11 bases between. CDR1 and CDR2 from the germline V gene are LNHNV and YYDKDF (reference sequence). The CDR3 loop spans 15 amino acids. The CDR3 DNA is TGTGCCACCAGCAGAGATGGAGGGGCGGCAGATACGCAGTATTTT. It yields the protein CATSRDGGAADTQYF.

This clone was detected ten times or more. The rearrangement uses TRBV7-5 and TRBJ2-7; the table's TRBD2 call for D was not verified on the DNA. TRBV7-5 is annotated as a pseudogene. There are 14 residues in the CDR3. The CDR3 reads CARSHPGGSYEQYF. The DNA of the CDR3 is TGTGCCAGAAGCCACCCTGGCGGCTCCTACGAGCAGTACTTC.

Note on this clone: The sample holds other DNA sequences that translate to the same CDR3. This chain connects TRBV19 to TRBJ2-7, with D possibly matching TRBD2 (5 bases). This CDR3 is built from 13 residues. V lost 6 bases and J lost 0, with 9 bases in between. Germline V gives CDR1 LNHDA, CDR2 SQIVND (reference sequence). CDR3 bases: TGTGCCAGTAGCCCGAGGGACTCCTACGAGCAGTACTTC. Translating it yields CASSPRDSYEQYF.

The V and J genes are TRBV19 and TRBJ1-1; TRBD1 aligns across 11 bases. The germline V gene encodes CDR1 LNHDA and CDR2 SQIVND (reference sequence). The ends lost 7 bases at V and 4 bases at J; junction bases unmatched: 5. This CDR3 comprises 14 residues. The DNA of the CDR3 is TGTGCCAGTAAGGACAGGGGGCGCGGCACTGAAGCTTTCTTT. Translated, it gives CASKDRGRGTEAFF. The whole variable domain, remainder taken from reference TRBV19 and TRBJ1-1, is DGGITQSPKYLFRKEGQNVTLSCEQNLNHDAMYWYRQDPGQGLRLIYYSQIVNDFQKGDIAEGYSVSREKKESFPLTVTSAQKNPTAFYLCASKDRGRGTEAFFGQGTRLTVV.

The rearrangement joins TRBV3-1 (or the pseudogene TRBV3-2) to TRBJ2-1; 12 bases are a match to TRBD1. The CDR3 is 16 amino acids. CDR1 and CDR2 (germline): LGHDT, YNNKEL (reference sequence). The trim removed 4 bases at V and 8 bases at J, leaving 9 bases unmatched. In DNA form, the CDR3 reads TGTGCCAGCAGCCTACGGGACAGGGGGCTTTTCGATGAGCAGTTCTTC. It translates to CASSLRDRGLFDEQFF.

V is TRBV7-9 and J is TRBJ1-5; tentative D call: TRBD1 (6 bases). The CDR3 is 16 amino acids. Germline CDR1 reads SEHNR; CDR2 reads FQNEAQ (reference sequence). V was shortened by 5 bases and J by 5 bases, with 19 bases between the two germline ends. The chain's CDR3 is CASSPGKDRTYQPQHF. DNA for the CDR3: TGTGCCAGCAGCCCGGGAAAGGACAGAACTTATCAGCCCCAGCATTTT.

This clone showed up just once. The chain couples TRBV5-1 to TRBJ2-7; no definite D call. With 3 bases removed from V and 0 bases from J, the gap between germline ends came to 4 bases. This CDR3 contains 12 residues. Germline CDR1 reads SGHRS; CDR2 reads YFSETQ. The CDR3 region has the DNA TGCGCCAGCAGCTCTAGCTCCTACGAGCAGTACTTC. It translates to CASSSSSYEQYF.

The CDR3 loop reads CASSAHHTGVEQYF. Here the CDR3 DNA reads TGTGCCAGCAGCGCCCACCATACAGGGGTCGAGCAGTACTTC. The genes are TRBV9 and TRBJ2-7, with 7 bases fitting TRBD1. The CDR3 is 14 residues long. The ends lost 3 bases at V and 6 bases at J; junction bases unmatched: 9. CDR1 and CDR2 from the germline V gene are SGDLS and YYNGEE.

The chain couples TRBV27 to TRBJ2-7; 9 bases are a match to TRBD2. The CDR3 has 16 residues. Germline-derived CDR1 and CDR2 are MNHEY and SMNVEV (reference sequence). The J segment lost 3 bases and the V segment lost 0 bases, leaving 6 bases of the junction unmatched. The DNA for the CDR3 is TGTGCCAGCAGTTTATCAGCTAGCGGGGCCATCTACGAGCAGTACTTC. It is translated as CASSLSASGAIYEQYF.

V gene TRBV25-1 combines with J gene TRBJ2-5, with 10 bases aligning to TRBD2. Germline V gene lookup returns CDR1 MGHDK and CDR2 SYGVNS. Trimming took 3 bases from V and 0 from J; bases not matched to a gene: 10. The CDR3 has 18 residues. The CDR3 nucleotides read TGTGCCAGCAGTGAGTGGACTAGCGGAGCGGGGTACCAAGAGACCCAGTACTTC. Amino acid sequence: CASSEWTSGAGYQETQYF.

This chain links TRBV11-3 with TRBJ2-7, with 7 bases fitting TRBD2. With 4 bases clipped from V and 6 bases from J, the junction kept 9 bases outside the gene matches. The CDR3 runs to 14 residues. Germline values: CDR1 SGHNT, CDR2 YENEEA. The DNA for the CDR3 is TGTGCCAGCAGCTCCCGGACCGGGGGGTTCGAGCAGTACTTC. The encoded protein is CASSSRTGGFEQYF. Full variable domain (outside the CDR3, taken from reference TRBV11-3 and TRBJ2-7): EAGVVQSPRYKIIEKKQPVAFWCNPISGHNTLYWYLQNLGQGPELLIRYENEEAVDDSQLPKDRFSAERLKGVDSTLKIQPAELGDSAVYLCASSSRTGGFEQYFGPGTRLTVT.

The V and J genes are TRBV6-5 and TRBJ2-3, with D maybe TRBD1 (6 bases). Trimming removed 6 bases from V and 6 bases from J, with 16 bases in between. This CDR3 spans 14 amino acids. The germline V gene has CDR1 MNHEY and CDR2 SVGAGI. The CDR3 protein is CASSSDSGEDTQYF. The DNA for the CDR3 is TGTGCCAGCAGCTCGGATTCAGGGGAGGATACGCAGTATTTT.

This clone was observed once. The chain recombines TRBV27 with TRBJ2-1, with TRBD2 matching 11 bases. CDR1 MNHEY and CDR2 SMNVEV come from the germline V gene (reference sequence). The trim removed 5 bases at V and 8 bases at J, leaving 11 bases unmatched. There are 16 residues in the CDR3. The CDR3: CASSPKLAGVSDEQFF. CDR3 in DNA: TGTGCCAGCAGTCCGAAACTAGCGGGGGTTTCGGATGAGCAGTTCTTC.

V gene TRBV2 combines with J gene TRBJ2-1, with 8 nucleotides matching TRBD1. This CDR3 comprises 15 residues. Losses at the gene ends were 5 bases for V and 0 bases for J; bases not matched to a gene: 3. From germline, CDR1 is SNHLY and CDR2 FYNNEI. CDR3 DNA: TGTGCCAGCAGTATGGGACAGGCCTCCTACAATGAGCAGTTCTTC. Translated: CASSMGQASYNEQFF.

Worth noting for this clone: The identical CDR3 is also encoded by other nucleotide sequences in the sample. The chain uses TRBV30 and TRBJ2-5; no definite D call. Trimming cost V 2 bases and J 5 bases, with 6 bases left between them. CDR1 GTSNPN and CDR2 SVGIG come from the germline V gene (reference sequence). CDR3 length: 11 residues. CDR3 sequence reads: CAWSPGETQYF. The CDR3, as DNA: TGTGCCTGGAGTCCCGGGGAGACCCAGTACTTC.

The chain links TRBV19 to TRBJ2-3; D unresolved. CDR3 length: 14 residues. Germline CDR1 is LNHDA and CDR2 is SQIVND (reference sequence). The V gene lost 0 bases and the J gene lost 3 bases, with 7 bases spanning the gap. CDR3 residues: CASSIERPTDTQYF. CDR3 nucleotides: TGTGCCAGTAGTATAGAGAGGCCTACAGATACGCAGTATTTT.

The CDR3: CASSVGTSVNNSPLHF. The CDR3 nucleotides are TGTGCCAGCAGCGTTGGGACATCGGTTAATAATTCACCCCTCCACTTT. The chain combines TRBV9 with TRBJ1-6; the D gene is possibly TRBD1 (6 bases). Trimming took 2 bases from V and 5 from J, leaving 14 bases between them. From germline, CDR1 is SGDLS and CDR2 YYNGEE. The CDR3 length is 16 residues.

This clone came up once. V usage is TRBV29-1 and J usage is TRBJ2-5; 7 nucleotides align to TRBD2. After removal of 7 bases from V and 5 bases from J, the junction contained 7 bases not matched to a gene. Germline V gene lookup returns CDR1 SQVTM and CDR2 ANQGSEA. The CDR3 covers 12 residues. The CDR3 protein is CSATVGGETQYF. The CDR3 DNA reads TGCAGCGCAACCGTCGGGGGGGAGACCCAGTACTTC.

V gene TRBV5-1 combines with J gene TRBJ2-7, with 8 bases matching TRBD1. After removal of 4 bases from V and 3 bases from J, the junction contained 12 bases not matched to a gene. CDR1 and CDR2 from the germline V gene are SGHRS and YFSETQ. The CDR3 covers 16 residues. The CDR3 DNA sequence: TGCGCCAGCAGCCGCGAAAGGACAGGGTCGCGCTACGAGCAGTACTTC. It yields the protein CASSRERTGSRYEQYF.

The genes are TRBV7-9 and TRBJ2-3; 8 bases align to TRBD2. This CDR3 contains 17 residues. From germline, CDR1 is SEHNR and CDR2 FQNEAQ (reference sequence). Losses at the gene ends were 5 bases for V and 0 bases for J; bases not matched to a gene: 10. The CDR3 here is CASSPRASGFSTDTQYF. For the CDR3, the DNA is TGTGCCAGCAGCCCCCGTGCTAGCGGGTTCAGCACAGATACGCAGTATTTT. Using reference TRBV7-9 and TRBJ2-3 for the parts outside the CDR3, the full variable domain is DTGVSQNPRHKITKRGQNVTFRCDPISEHNRLYWYRQTLGQGPEFLTYFQNEAQLEKSRLLSDRFSAERPKGSFSTLEIQRTEQGDSAMYLCASSPRASGFSTDTQYFGPGTRLTVL.

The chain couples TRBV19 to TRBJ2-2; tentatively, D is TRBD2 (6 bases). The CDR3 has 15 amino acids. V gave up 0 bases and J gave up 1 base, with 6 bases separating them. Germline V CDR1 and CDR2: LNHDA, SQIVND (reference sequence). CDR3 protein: CASSIDSGNTGELFF. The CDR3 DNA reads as TGTGCCAGTAGTATAGATAGCGGGAACACCGGGGAGCTGTTTTTT.

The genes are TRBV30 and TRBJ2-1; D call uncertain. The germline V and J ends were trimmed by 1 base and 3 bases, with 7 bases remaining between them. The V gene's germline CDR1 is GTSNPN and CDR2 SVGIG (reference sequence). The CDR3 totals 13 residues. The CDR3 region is CAWSGVLYNEQFF. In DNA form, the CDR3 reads TGTGCCTGGAGTGGAGTCCTCTACAATGAGCAGTTCTTC.